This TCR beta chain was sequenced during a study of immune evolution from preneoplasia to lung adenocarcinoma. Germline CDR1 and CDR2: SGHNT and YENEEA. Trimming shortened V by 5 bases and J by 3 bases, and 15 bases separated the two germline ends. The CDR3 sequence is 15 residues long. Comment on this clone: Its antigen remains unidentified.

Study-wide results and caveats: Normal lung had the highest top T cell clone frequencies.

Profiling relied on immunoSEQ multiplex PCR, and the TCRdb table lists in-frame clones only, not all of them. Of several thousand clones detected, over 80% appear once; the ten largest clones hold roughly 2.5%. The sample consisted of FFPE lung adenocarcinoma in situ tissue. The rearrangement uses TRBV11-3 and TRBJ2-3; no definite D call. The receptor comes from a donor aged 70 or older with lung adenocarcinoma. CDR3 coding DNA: TGTGCCAGCAGCCAGAGGACGGGTGGAACAGATACGCAGTATTTT. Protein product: CASSQRTGGTDTQYF.